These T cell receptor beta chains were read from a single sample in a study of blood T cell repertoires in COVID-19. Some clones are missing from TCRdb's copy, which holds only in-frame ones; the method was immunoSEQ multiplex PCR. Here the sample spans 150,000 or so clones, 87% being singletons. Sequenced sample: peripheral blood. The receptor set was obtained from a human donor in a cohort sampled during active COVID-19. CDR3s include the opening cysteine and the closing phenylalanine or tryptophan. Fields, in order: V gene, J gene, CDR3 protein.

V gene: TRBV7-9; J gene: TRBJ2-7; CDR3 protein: CASSWRDPVSPSYEQYF
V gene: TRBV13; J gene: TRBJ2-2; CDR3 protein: CASSLVPGTNTGELFF
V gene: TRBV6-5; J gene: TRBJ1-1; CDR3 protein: CASKHRDDTEAFF
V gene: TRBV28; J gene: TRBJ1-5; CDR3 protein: CATQEVGQPQHF
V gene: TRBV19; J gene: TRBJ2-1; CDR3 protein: CASSIHTQQTGESEQFF
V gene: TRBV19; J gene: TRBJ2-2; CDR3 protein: CASRQGEGTGELFF
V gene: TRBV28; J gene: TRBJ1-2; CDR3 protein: CASSEPGQGNYGYTF
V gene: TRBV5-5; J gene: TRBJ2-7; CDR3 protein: CASSFLGTGFDEQYF
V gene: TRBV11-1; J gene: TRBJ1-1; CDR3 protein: CASSLRQGTEAFF
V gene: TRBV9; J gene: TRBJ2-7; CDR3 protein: CASSSGYEQYF
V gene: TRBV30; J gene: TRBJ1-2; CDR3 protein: CAWSVGGDNGYTF
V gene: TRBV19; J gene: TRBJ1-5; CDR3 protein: CASSIGWDRGLDQPQHF
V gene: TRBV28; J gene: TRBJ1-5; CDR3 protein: CASSNRGRINQPQHF
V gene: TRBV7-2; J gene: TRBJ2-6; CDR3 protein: CASSGRGGSLSSGANVLTF
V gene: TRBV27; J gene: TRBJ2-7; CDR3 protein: CASSSPRSGRVEQYF
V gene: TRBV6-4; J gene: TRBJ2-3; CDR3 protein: CASSDSQGADTQYF
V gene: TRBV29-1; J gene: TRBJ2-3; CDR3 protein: CSVELQGASRYSTDTQYF
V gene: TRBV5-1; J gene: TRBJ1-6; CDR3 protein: CASSLGTENSPLHF
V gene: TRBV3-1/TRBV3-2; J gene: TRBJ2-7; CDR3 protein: CAHGGGPPYEQYF
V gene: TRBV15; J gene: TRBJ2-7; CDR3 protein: CATSRGRGPYEQYF
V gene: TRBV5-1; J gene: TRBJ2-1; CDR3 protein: CASSLGRGDYNEQFF
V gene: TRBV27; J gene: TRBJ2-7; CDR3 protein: CASSPIAGGAYEQYF
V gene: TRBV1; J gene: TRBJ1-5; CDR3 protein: CTSSQDTQPNQPQHF
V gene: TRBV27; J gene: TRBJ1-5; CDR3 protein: CASSRGQSNQPQHF
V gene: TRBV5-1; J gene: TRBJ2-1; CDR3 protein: CASSLAGGGEGSEQFF
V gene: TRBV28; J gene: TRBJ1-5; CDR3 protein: CASSLGGSNQPQHF
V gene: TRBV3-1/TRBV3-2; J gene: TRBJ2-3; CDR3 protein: CASSHCGGASDTQYF
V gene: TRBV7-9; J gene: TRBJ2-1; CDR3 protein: CASSLEGPGGGNNEQFF
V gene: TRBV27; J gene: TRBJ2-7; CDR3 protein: CASSAGQYEQYF